This TCR beta chain appears in the sequencing data of a study of T cell changes during pregnancy in multiple sclerosis. Measured with immunoSEQ multiplex PCR; TCRdb has only the in-frame clones, and not every one. The repertoire holds approximately 58,000 clones, about 90% seen once, with around 2.7% in the top ten. Germline assignment: CDR1 SGHRS and CDR2 YFSETQ. J lost 4 bases, V lost 4 bases, and 10 bases had no gene match. The CDR3 runs 16 residues. The rearrangement links TRBV5-1 to TRBJ2-5; 10 bases are a match to TRBD1. The sequencing here drew on peripheral blood, taken in the second trimester of pregnancy. The receptor comes from a female donor in good health, enrolled as a control in a pregnancy study. The CDR3: CASSLGDRGLGETQYF. The CDR3 coding sequence is TGCGCCAGCAGCCTTGGGGACAGGGGTCTCGGAGAGACCCAGTACTTC.